The source of this T cell receptor (beta chain) is a study of response to subunit inactivated influenza vaccine. Worth noting for this clonotype: Its target is not known.

Points from the study as a whole: Seasonal influenza vaccination, on each occasion, was suggested by the authors to recruit few new T cells.

TCRdb redid the calling of the RT-PCR reads with MiXCR, one entry per CDR3 protein. The profile covers fewer than 550,000 distinct CDR3 sequences, with around 25% appearing a single time and 1.9% taken by the ten largest. Trimming shortened V by 5 bases and J by 0 bases, and 8 bases separated the two germline ends. Germline V lookup: CDR1 SGHRS, CDR2 YFSETQ. The CDR3 runs to 14 residues. The sample in question was CD4+ T cells sorted from PBMCs, obtained approximately 5 days after vaccination. The chain recombines TRBV5-1 with TRBJ2-2; D is possibly TRBD1 (5 bases). The sequence derives from a man aged 45-65 years who received an inactivated influenza vaccine. The CDR3: CASRDRANTGELFF. The CDR3 DNA sequence: TGCGCCAGCAGAGACAGAGCGAACACCGGGGAGCTGTTTTTT.